The clone carrying this T cell receptor beta chain occurred many times. Its antigen is unidentified. This sample was included in a study of T cell repertoires in cytomegalovirus infection. Across the whole study: Matching HLA type, along with CMV infection, was indicated by public TCR beta signatures.

Study observations and caveats: Summed frequency of public TCR beta families distinguished CMV carriers with the relevant HLA. CMV-specific HLA-C-restricted TCR beta clonotypes dominated the ex vivo response.

TCRdb analysed the reads with MiXCR anew, one entry per CDR3 protein. The sample lists about 150,000 distinct CDR3 sequences; roughly a quarter were seen once. The CDR3 spans 15 residues. In germline, CDR1 is SGHVS, CDR2 FQNEAQ. V shed 0 bases and J shed 5 bases, with 13 bases lying between them. The chain carries TRBV7-8 and TRBJ2-5, with D unresolved. The sequenced material came from PBMCs. This receptor was identified in a human donor in good health (CMV status not recorded). Some clones in this sample may be carry-over from other donors' samples. The CDR3 nucleotides are TGTGCCAGCAGCTTAGCGATCGAGGCGGTTGAGACCCAGTACTTC. This gives the protein CASSLAIEAVETQYF.